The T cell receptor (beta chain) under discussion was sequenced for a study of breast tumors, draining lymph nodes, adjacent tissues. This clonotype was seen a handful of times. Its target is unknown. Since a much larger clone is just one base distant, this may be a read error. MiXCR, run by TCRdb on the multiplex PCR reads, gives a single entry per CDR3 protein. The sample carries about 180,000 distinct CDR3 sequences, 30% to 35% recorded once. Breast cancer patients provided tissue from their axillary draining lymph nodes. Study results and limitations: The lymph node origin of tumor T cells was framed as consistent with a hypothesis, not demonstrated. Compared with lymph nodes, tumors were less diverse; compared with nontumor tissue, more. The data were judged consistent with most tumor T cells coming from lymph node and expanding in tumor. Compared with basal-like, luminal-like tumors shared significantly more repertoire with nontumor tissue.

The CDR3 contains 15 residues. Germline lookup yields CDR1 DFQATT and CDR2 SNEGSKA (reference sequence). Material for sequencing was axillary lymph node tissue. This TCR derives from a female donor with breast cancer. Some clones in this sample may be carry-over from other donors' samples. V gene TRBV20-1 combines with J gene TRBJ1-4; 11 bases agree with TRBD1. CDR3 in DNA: TGCAGTGCAGGAGATAGGGGACAGGGGGATGAAGAACTGTTTTTT. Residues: CSAGDRGQGDEELFF.